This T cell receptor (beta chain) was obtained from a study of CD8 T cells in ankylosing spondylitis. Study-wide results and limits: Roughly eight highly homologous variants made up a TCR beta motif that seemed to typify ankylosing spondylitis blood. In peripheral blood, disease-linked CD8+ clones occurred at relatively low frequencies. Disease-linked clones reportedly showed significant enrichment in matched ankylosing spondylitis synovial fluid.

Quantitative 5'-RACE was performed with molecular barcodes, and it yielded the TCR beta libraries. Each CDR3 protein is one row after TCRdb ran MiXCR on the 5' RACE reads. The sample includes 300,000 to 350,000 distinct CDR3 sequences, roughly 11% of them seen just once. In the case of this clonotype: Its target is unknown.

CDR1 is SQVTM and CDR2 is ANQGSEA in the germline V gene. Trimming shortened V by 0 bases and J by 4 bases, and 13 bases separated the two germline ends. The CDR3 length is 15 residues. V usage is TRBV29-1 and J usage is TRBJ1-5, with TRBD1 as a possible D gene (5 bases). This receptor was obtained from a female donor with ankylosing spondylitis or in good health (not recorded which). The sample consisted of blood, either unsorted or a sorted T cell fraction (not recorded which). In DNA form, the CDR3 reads TGCAGCGTTGAAGATCTGGGGCGAGGGAATCAGCCCCAGCATTTT. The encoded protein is CSVEDLGRGNQPQHF.